This section outlines one T cell receptor (beta chain) sequence together with its context. Recently defined diagnostic criteria classed the Susac syndrome patients as definite or probable. The data were taken from a study of CD8 T cells in Susac syndrome. Reverse transcription of roughly 0.45 to 1 ug RNA was performed with random hexamers. TCRdb re-called the immunoSEQ multiplex PCR reads with MiXCR, one entry per CDR3 protein. The top ten clones hold about 0.12% of a sample with over 150,000 distinct CDR3 sequences, roughly 95% of them seen once. There are 14 residues in the CDR3. V was shortened by 7 bases and J by 4 bases, with 16 bases between the two germline ends.

Sample: CD4+ T cells from PBMCs. The TCR comes from a human donor with Susac syndrome. V is TRBV12-3 or TRBV12-4 and J is TRBJ1-2; D may be TRBD1 (5 bases). This CDR3 reads CASTPGRQTYGYTF. CDR3 coding DNA: TGTGCCAGCACCCCCGGGAGACAGACCTATGGCTACACCTTC.